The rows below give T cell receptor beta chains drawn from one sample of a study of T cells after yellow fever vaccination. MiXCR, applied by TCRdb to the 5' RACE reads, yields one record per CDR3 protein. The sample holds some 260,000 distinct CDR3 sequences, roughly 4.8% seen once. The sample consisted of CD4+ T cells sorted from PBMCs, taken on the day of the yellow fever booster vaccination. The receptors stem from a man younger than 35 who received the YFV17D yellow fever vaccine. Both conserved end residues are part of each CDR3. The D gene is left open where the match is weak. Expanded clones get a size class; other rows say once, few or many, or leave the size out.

CASSLVGGGKYSSSYNEQFF | TGCGCCAGCAGCTTGGTAGGCGGGGGAAAATATTCAAGCTCCTACAATGAGCAGTTCTTC | . | TRBD2 | TRBJ2-1 | TRBV5-1
CASSPAVQNSPLHF | TGTGCCAGCTCACCAGCGGTCCAGAATTCACCCCTCCACTTT | few | . | TRBJ1-6 | TRBV18
CASSQWQDTQYF | TGTGCCAGCAGCCAATGGCAAGATACGCAGTATTTT | . | . | TRBJ2-3 | TRBV3-1
CASTHPGGELFF | TGTGCCAGCACCCACCCGGGGGGGGAGCTGTTTTTT | few | . | TRBJ2-2 | TRBV3-1
CASSYFEVPETQYF | TGTGCCAGCAGTTATTTCGAGGTTCCGGAGACCCAGTACTTC | many | . | TRBJ2-5 | TRBV6-2/TRBV6-3
CASSQTAHGSEAFF | TGTGCCAGCAGTCAAACAGCCCACGGTTCTGAAGCTTTCTTT | . | . | TRBJ1-1 | TRBV7-3
CASRLRGDGREKLFF | TGTGCCAGCAGACTACGGGGGGACGGAAGAGAAAAACTGTTTTTT | . | . | TRBJ1-4 | TRBV6-1
CASSYTYPAAASNNRQYF | TGTGCCAGCAGTTACACCTACCCCGCGGCGGCAAGTAATAACCGGCAGTACTTC | many | . | TRBJ2-7 | TRBV6-5
CASSSEPESTTLYNEQFF | TGTGCCAGCAGTTCCGAACCCGAGTCTACGACCCTCTACAATGAGCAGTTCTTC | . | . | TRBJ2-1 | TRBV12-3/TRBV12-4
CASSLGRGDYNEQFF | TGTGCCAGCAGTTTGGGGCGGGGGGATTACAATGAGCAGTTCTTC | . | TRBD2 | TRBJ2-1 | TRBV12-3/TRBV12-4
CATSWQAGETQYF | TGTGCCACCAGCTGGCAGGCAGGAGAGACCCAGTACTTC | . | . | TRBJ2-5 | TRBV15
CSAGLPGLGQPQHF | TGCAGTGCTGGACTCCCGGGACTTGGTCAGCCCCAGCATTTT | . | . | TRBJ1-5 | TRBV20-1
CASSYPLAGGLGTQYF | TGTGCCAGCAGTTACCCACTAGCGGGGGGGCTCGGTACGCAGTATTTT | . | TRBD2 | TRBJ2-3 | TRBV6-6
CASSPRLSTDTQYF | TGTGCCAGCAGTCCTCGACTTTCCACAGATACGCAGTATTTT | . | . | TRBJ2-3 | TRBV12-3/TRBV12-4
CASSQQGVNYGYTF | TGCGCCAGCAGTCAACAGGGGGTAAACTATGGCTACACCTTC | . | TRBD1 | TRBJ1-2 | TRBV10-2
CASSPLAGGSYNEQFF | TGTGCCAGCAGTCCATTAGCGGGGGGATCCTACAATGAGCAGTTCTTC | . | TRBD2 | TRBJ2-1 | TRBV12-3/TRBV12-4
CASGGLAGTETQYF | TGCGCCAGCGGCGGACTAGCGGGTACCGAGACCCAGTACTTC | many | TRBD2 | TRBJ2-5 | TRBV5-1
CASSPTYSGANVLTF | TGTGCCAGCAGCCCGACCTACTCTGGGGCCAACGTCCTGACTTTC | few | . | TRBJ2-6 | TRBV7-2
CASSRVHNQPQHF | TGTGCCAGCAGCCGAGTACACAATCAGCCCCAGCATTTT | many | . | TRBJ1-5 | TRBV7-2
CATSRQGPRDTQYF | TGTGCCACCAGCAGACAGGGCCCCCGTGATACGCAGTATTTT | . | . | TRBJ2-3 | TRBV15
CASSQRTGGSIDTQYF | TGTGCCAGCAGCCAACGGACAGGGGGCAGCATAGATACGCAGTATTTT | many | TRBD1 | TRBJ2-3 | TRBV7-2
CASSQGVPPETQYF | TGTGCCAGCTCGCAGGGTGTCCCCCCAGAGACCCAGTACTTC | . | . | TRBJ2-5 | TRBV18
CASNGGAYGYTF | TGTGCCAGCAATGGGGGGGCCTATGGCTACACCTTC | few | . | TRBJ1-2 | TRBV12-3/TRBV12-4
CASLAGGNQPQHF | TGTGCCAGCCTGGCAGGGGGCAATCAGCCCCAGCATTTT | many | . | TRBJ1-5 | TRBV12-3/TRBV12-4
CASGRGAYGNTEAFF | TGTGCCAGCGGAAGAGGGGCTTATGGAAACACTGAAGCTTTCTTT | many | . | TRBJ1-1 | TRBV25-1
CASRTGWNTEAFF | TGTGCCAGCAGGACCGGTTGGAACACTGAAGCTTTCTTT | . | . | TRBJ1-1 | TRBV11-2
CASSWSGHSPLHF | TGTGCCAGCAGTTGGTCGGGCCATTCACCCCTCCACTTT | . | . | TRBJ1-6 | TRBV12-3/TRBV12-4
CSAPASGTSVF | TGCAGTGCCCCCGCTTCGGGGACTAGCGTTTTC | few | TRBD2 | TRBJ2-7 | TRBV20-1
CASSLQGGTGSLPQHF | TGTGCCAGCAGCCTTCAAGGCGGGACAGGGTCCCTTCCCCAGCATTTT | few | TRBD1 | TRBJ1-5 | TRBV7-2
CSVESAGVSTDTQYF | TGCAGCGTTGAATCGGCGGGGGTGAGCACAGATACGCAGTATTTT | few | TRBD2 | TRBJ2-3 | TRBV29-1
CASSLQLAAGGIDTQYF | TGTGCCAGCAGCCTCCAACTGGCGGCAGGGGGCATAGATACGCAGTATTTT | . | TRBD1 | TRBJ2-3 | TRBV11-2
CASSPGDTQYF | TGTGCCAGCTCACCAGGAGATACGCAGTATTTT | many | . | TRBJ2-3 | TRBV18
CASSLRGKGYGYTF | TGTGCCAGCAGTTTAAGGGGGAAGGGCTATGGCTACACCTTC | few | . | TRBJ1-2 | TRBV12-3/TRBV12-4
CASRRQGDCNQPQHF | TGTGCCAGCAGGCGACAGGGAGATTGCAATCAGCCCCAGCATTTT | few | TRBD1 | TRBJ1-5 | TRBV11-1
CASSHETISGTGYEKLFF | TGCGCCAGCAGCCATGAGACGATTTCCGGGACAGGGTATGAAAAACTGTTTTTT | few | TRBD1 | TRBJ1-4 | TRBV4-3
CASSPQTGETQYF | TGTGCCAGCAGCCCTCAGACCGGAGAGACCCAGTACTTC | few | . | TRBJ2-5 | TRBV11-2
CASSPGTGGPGELFF | TGTGCCAGCAGCCCCGGGACAGGGGGCCCCGGGGAGCTGTTTTTT | many | TRBD1 | TRBJ2-2 | TRBV7-7
CSARGTGTGGGYTF | TGCAGTGCTAGAGGAACGGGGACAGGGGGCGGCTACACCTTC | many | TRBD1 | TRBJ1-2 | TRBV20-1
CASSQDLAGAYQETQYF | TGCGCCAGCAGCCAAGACCTAGCGGGGGCGTACCAAGAGACCCAGTACTTC | few | TRBD2 | TRBJ2-5 | TRBV4-3
CASSAGGGLANTGELFF | TGTGCCAGCAGCGCAGGGGGGGGGTTGGCGAACACCGGGGAGCTGTTTTTT | few | . | TRBJ2-2 | TRBV11-3